One and the same sample provided the 17 T cell receptor beta chains below, sequenced in a study of shared clonotypes between healthy human individuals. The method was immunoSEQ multiplex PCR; TCRdb's version includes in-frame clones alone and lacks a portion of them. The data hold around 940,000 clones, with over 60% observed a single time. Sequencing was performed on memory CD4+ T cells sorted from blood. Subset described: CD45RA-negative fraction. These receptors came from a man aged 18 to 35 in good health.

The V and J genes are TRBV7-2 and TRBJ2-3; D ambiguous. Trimming took off 5 bases at V and 6 bases at J, with 15 bases between the two ends. The CDR3 runs 14 residues. CDR1 is SGHTA, CDR2 FQGNSA, per germline. CDR3 protein: CASSPIPQVDTQYF. Written as DNA, the CDR3 is TGTGCCAGCAGCCCGATCCCACAAGTTGATACGCAGTATTTT.

The CDR3 is CASSETRVNTEAFF. In DNA, the CDR3 is TGTGCCAGCAGTGAAACCCGGGTGAACACTGAAGCTTTCTTT. The chain combines TRBV6-1 with TRBJ1-1, with D hard to call. The CDR3 has 14 amino acids. CDR1 MNHNS and CDR2 SASEGT come from the germline V gene. The V end lost 2 bases, the J end lost 0 bases, and 7 bases lay between the germline ends.

This clone occurred a few times. V and J are TRBV5-7 and TRBJ1-1, with D possibly TRBD1 on 6 matching bases. TRBV5-7 is filed as an ORF, its function uncertain. This CDR3 is built from 18 residues. V lost 0 bases and J lost 2, with 20 bases in between. This CDR3 reads CASSLAYQGMASNTEAFF. The CDR3 DNA reads as TGTGCCAGCAGCTTGGCCTACCAGGGGATGGCCAGTAACACTGAAGCTTTCTTT.

The chain joins TRBV6-1 to TRBJ2-5, with TRBD2 identical over 7 bases. The CDR3 spans 11 residues. V was clipped by 4 bases and J by 11 bases; unmatched bases: 4. CDR1 is MNHNS, CDR2 SASEGT, per germline. CDR3 sequence (DNA): TGTGCCAGCAGTGGCCGGGACTATCAGTACTTC. Its protein product is CASSGRDYQYF.

The CDR3 spells CASSYEGARTGELFF. For the CDR3, the DNA is TGTGCCAGCAGTTACGAAGGGGCGAGGACCGGGGAGCTGTTTTTT. V is TRBV6-6 and J is TRBJ2-2, with D tentatively TRBD1 (5 bases). Germline CDR1 MNHNY, CDR2 SVGAGI (reference sequence). The CDR3 has 15 amino acids. V was clipped by 2 bases and J by 5 bases, with 12 bases between them.

The rearrangement links TRBV7-9 to TRBJ2-7; 8 bases agree with TRBD2. V dropped 2 bases and J dropped 3; count of bases not matched to a gene: 3. Germline V gene lookup returns CDR1 SEHNR and CDR2 FQNEAQ (reference sequence). CDR3 length: 14 amino acids. CDR3 loop: CASSLTSGRYEQYF. CDR3 coding DNA: TGTGCCAGCAGCTTAACTAGCGGACGCTACGAGCAGTACTTC.

In DNA form, the CDR3 reads TGTGCCCACACACAGGGAAAGGAGCTGTTTTTT. It encodes CAHTQGKELFF. The chain is built from TRBV30 and TRBJ2-2; D might be TRBD1 (6 bases). CDR1 GTSNPN and CDR2 SVGIG come from the germline V gene (reference sequence). The CDR3 contains 11 residues. V lost 8 bases to trimming and J lost 10 bases, with 14 bases between them.

This clone was seen more than once but under ten times. The V and J genes are TRBV7-9 and TRBJ1-5; D is unresolved. This CDR3 region has 16 residues. The V gene's germline CDR1 is SEHNR and CDR2 FQNEAQ (reference sequence). The germline V and J ends were trimmed by 0 bases and 1 base, with 10 bases remaining between them. The CDR3 DNA reads TGTGCCAGCAGCTTAGCAGCGGTTGGGAGCAATCAGCCCCAGCATTTT. Protein: CASSLAAVGSNQPQHF.

To note about this clone: This specimen includes other DNA sequences encoding the same CDR3. V usage is TRBV11-2 and J usage is TRBJ1-6; tentatively, D is TRBD1 (6 bases). The V and J ends lost 0 bases and 9 bases respectively, with 6 bases between them. CDR3 size: 13 residues. Germline V CDR1 and CDR2: SGHAT, FQNNGV. The CDR3 bases are TGTGCCAGCAGCTTAGACAGGGGTTCACCCCTCCACTTT. It codes for CASSLDRGSPLHF.

The genes are TRBV7-2 and TRBJ2-2, with TRBD2 matching over 8 bases. Germline loops: CDR1 SGHTA, CDR2 FQGNSA. This CDR3 is built from 14 residues. After removal of 5 bases from V and 6 bases from J, the junction contained 5 bases not matched to a gene. CDR3 loop: CASSPGGQSGELFF. CDR3 bases: TGTGCCAGCAGCCCGGGGGGGCAGTCCGGGGAGCTGTTTTTT.

The chain employs TRBV6-1 and TRBJ1-3; D unclear. Germline lookup yields CDR1 MNHNS and CDR2 SASEGT. The V gene lost 8 bases and the J gene lost 0 bases, with 11 bases spanning the gap. The length of the CDR3 is 14 residues. The CDR3 DNA reads TGTGCCAGCCTGGACCGCTACTCTGGAAACACCATATATTTT. Encoded protein: CASLDRYSGNTIYF.

The chain is built from TRBV29-1 and TRBJ1-2; possible D gene TRBD1, 6 bases. The CDR3 has 12 amino acids. Trimming took off 5 bases at V and 5 bases at J, with 12 bases between the two ends. CDR1 is SQVTM and CDR2 is ANQGSEA in the germline V gene. CDR3 in DNA: TGCAGCGTTCTTATAGGGGGATATGGCTACACCTTC. This codes for CSVLIGGYGYTF.

This clone has just a few counts. The chain has TRBV7-2 and TRBJ1-2; 7 nucleotides align to TRBD1. Trimming at V came to 4 bases and at J to 6 bases, leaving 11 bases not matched to a gene. The germline CDR1 and CDR2 sequences are SGHTA and FQGNSA. This CDR3 spans 15 amino acids. The CDR3 bases are TGTGCCAGCAGCTCGAGGGGTGAGGGGGCGAATGGCTACACCTTC. Its protein is CASSSRGEGANGYTF.

The J gene is TRBJ1-1, the V gene TRBV5-1, with D maybe TRBD1 (5 bases). Germline V gene sequence: CDR1 SGHRS, CDR2 YFSETQ. There are 15 residues in the CDR3. Trimming took off 3 bases at V and 10 bases at J, with 22 bases between the two ends. In nucleotides, the CDR3 is TGCGCCAGCAGCTACAGTTCCGGGACGCCGGACGTAGCTTTCTTT. Its translation is CASSYSSGTPDVAFF.

This clone was seen a few times. This rearrangement joins TRBV5-1 to TRBJ2-7, with 10 bases matching TRBD1. The CDR3 length is 14 residues. The trim removed 4 bases at V and 2 bases at J, leaving 3 bases unmatched. CDR1 SGHRS and CDR2 YFSETQ come from the germline V gene. The CDR3 region has the DNA TGCGCCAGCAGCACCGACAGGGGGCCCTACGAGCAGTACTTC. This codes for CASSTDRGPYEQYF. Complete variable domain (other parts from reference TRBV5-1 and TRBJ2-7): KAGVTQTPRYLIKTRGQQVTLSCSPISGHRSVSWYQQTPGQGLQFLFEYFSETQRNKGNFPGRFSGRQFSNSRSEMNVSTLELGDSALYLCASSTDRGPYEQYFGPGTRLTVT.

With respect to this clone: The identical CDR3 is also encoded by other nucleotide sequences in the sample. The rearrangement uses TRBV5-1 and TRBJ2-7; 10 bases are shared with TRBD2. This CDR3 is 14 amino acids long. Germline CDR1 is SGHRS and CDR2 is YFSETQ. V lost 5 bases and J lost 0; bases outside the gene matches: 2. This CDR3 is CASSSSGGSYEQYF. In nucleotides, the CDR3 is TGCGCCAGCAGTTCTAGCGGGGGCTCCTACGAGCAGTACTTC.

This sequence joins TRBV30 and TRBJ2-7; no reliable D call. Trimming stripped 5 bases from V and 6 bases from J, with 14 bases between. The CDR3 runs to 12 residues. CDR1 is GTSNPN and CDR2 is SVGIG in the germline V gene (reference sequence). The CDR3 sequence is CAWGWGTREQYF. CDR3 nucleotides: TGTGCCTGGGGCTGGGGTACTCGCGAGCAGTACTTC.